This T cell receptor (beta chain) was documented in a study of cytomegalovirus exposure and HLA in healthy donors. Study background: A data release that came early held 80 million to 95 million unique TCRs from HLA-typed donors.

Regarding this clone: Its antigen is currently unknown.

Study outcomes and limitations: With later analysis, a missense DCLRE1C variant became linked to TCR beta V- and J-gene trimming.

Germline V lookup: CDR1 MNHEY, CDR2 SVGAGI. The J segment lost 5 bases and the V segment lost 5 bases, leaving 4 bases of the junction unmatched. CDR3 length: 15 amino acids. PCR amplification relied on 60 Vbeta primers (plus 13 Jbeta primers). The protocol was immunoSEQ multiplex PCR, while the TCRdb copy is restricted to in-frame clones and leaves out a portion. The sample shows over 65,000 clones, 81% of them seen only once. The rearrangement joins TRBV6-5 to TRBJ2-5, with 14 bases fitting TRBD2. Source material: PBMCs. The clonotype comes from a human donor in good health. CDR3 residues: CASSGLAGGQETQYF. CDR3 nucleotides: TGTGCCAGCAGTGGACTAGCGGGGGGTCAGGAGACCCAGTACTTC.